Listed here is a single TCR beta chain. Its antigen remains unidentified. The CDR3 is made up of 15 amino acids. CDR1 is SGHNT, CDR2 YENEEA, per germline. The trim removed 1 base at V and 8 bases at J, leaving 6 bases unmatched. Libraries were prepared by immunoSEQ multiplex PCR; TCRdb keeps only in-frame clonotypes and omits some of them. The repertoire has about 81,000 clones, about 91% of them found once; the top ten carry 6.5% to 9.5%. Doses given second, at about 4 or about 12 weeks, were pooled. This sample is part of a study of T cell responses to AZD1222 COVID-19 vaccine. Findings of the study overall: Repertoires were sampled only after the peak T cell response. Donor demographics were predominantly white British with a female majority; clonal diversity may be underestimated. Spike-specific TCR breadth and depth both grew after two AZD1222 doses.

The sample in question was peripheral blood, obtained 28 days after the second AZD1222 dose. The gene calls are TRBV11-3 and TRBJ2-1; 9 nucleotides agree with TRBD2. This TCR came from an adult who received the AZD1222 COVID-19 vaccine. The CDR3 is CASSLGAGGFDEQFF. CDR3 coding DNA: TGTGCCAGCAGCTTAGGGGCGGGAGGGTTCGATGAGCAGTTCTTC. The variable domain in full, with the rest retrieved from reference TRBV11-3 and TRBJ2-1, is EAGVVQSPRYKIIEKKQPVAFWCNPISGHNTLYWYLQNLGQGPELLIRYENEEAVDDSQLPKDRFSAERLKGVDSTLKIQPAELGDSAVYLCASSLGAGGFDEQFFGPGTRLTVL.